This T cell receptor beta chain was recovered during a study of cytomegalovirus exposure and HLA in healthy donors. CDR3 length: 13 residues. CDR1 and CDR2 (germline): SGHRS, YFSETQ. The V and J ends lost 4 bases and 7 bases respectively, with 11 bases between them. This clone was found a few times. The PCR was carried out with 60 Vbeta primers and 13 Jbeta primers. The table came from immunoSEQ multiplex PCR; TCRdb's copy has only in-frame clones and leaves some out. This repertoire shows approximately 97,000 clones, about 60% found once; its top ten account for about 4.5%. The sequenced sample was PBMCs. The chain combines TRBV5-1 with TRBJ1-4; D unresolved. This sequence was found in a human donor in good health. The CDR3 DNA reads as TGCGCCAGCAGCGACCGGGTCAGTGAAAAACTGTTTTTT. Translated: CASSDRVSEKLFF.